These 27 T cell receptor beta chains originate from one sample sequenced in a study of blood T cell repertoires in COVID-19. Some clones are missing from TCRdb's copy, which holds only in-frame ones; the method was immunoSEQ multiplex PCR. The sample lists about 260,000 clones; 65% to 90% were seen once. The specimen was peripheral blood. The receptors originated from a human donor in a cohort sampled during active COVID-19.

The chain employs TRBV18 and TRBJ2-5; D uncertain. The CDR3 has 14 residues. Germline V CDR1 and CDR2: KGHSH, LQKENI. V lost 0 bases and J lost 4, with 9 bases in between. Here the CDR3 reads CASSPPMPGETQYF. In DNA form, the CDR3 reads TGTGCCAGCTCACCACCGATGCCAGGAGAGACCCAGTACTTC.

J is TRBJ2-3 and V is TRBV7-9; D unclear. CDR1 SEHNR and CDR2 FQNEAQ come from the germline V gene (reference sequence). CDR3 length: 13 residues. V dropped 5 bases and J dropped 7 bases, with 13 bases sitting between them. CDR3 sequence reads: CASSHTVPHTQYF. CDR3 DNA sequence: TGTGCCAGCAGCCACACCGTCCCCCATACGCAGTATTTT.

The genes are TRBV27 and TRBJ2-1; possibly TRBD2 for D (5 bases). The CDR3 loop spans 14 amino acids. Germline CDR1 MNHEY, CDR2 SMNVEV (reference sequence). V lost 5 bases and J lost 7, with 15 bases in between. The CDR3 nucleotides read TGTGCCAGCAGTGATAGCGCCCTCTGGAATGAGCAGTTCTTC. Protein: CASSDSALWNEQFF.

The chain has TRBV6-5 and TRBJ2-2; possibly TRBD2 for D (5 bases). CDR3 length: 15 residues. Germline V gives CDR1 MNHEY, CDR2 SVGAGI. V lost 8 bases and J 1 base, leaving 14 bases between the germline ends. The CDR3 DNA is TGTGCCAGCCAAAACGGCGGAGGGAACACCGGGGAGCTGTTTTTT. Protein sequence: CASQNGGGNTGELFF.

The chain links TRBV7-3 to TRBJ2-3; D remains unclear. Germline lookup yields CDR1 SGHTA and CDR2 FQGTGA. The CDR3 totals 13 residues. Trimming took off 0 bases at V and 6 bases at J, with 7 bases between the two ends. CDR3 protein: CASSLTTGDTQYF. CDR3 sequence (DNA): TGTGCCAGCAGCTTAACTACCGGGGATACGCAGTATTTT.

The table lists this clone with a count of one. The chain has TRBV6-5 and TRBJ1-2; tentative D call: TRBD1 (6 bases). The V and J ends lost 0 bases and 14 bases respectively, with 13 bases between them. This CDR3 region has 12 residues. Germline CDR1 reads MNHEY; CDR2 reads SVGAGI. CDR3 DNA sequence: TGTGCCAGCAGTTACTCTGGACAGTTTAAAACCTTC. Translating it yields CASSYSGQFKTF.

The V call is TRBV7-2, the J call TRBJ2-2; the match to TRBD1 covers 7 bases. CDR1 SGHTA and CDR2 FQGNSA come from the germline V gene. The CDR3 runs to 16 residues. V trimming: 0 bases; J trimming: 9 bases; junction bases outside the gene matches: 10. The CDR3 spells CASSLAPGQSLRELFF. DNA of the CDR3: TGTGCCAGCAGCTTAGCACCGGGACAGAGCCTGCGGGAGCTGTTTTTT.

A note on this clone: Other nucleotide sequences in the sample specify the same CDR3. The rearrangement joins TRBV7-2 to TRBJ2-4; D is undetermined. This CDR3 is built from 13 residues. Germline CDR1 and CDR2: SGHTA and FQGNSA. V gave up 1 base and J gave up 5 bases, with 6 bases separating them. DNA for the CDR3: TGTGCCAGCAGCTTAGTAGCAGAAAACATTCAGTACTTC. Its translation is CASSLVAENIQYF.

The J gene is TRBJ2-2, the V gene TRBV7-9, with D possibly being TRBD2 (6 bases). This CDR3 is 15 amino acids long. Germline CDR1 and CDR2: SEHNR and FQNEAQ (reference sequence). The V and J ends lost 1 base and 6 bases respectively, with 12 bases between them. Here the CDR3 DNA reads TGTGCCAGCAGCTTAGTGGGGGGTAATCCCGGGGAGCTGTTTTTT. It translates to CASSLVGGNPGELFF.

The genes are TRBV19 and TRBJ1-5; 7 bases fit TRBD1. The CDR3 covers 18 residues. The germline gives CDR1 LNHDA, CDR2 SQIVND (reference sequence). The V gene end was trimmed by 4 bases and the J gene end by 0 bases; junction bases not matched to a gene: 12. The CDR3 sequence is CASSTVTGLVYSNQPQHF. DNA for the CDR3: TGTGCCAGTAGTACCGTGACAGGGTTGGTCTATAGCAATCAGCCCCAGCATTTT.

The chain joins TRBV28 to TRBJ2-7, with TRBD2 as a possible D gene (5 bases). This CDR3 has 11 residues. With 6 bases removed from V and 4 bases from J, the gap between germline ends came to 7 bases. Germline loops: CDR1 MDHEN, CDR2 SYDVKM. CDR3 sequence (DNA): TGTGCCAGCAGCGAGGGTTACGAGCAGTACTTC. Translation gives CASSEGYEQYF.

The chain carries TRBV2 and TRBJ1-1, with D hard to call. This CDR3 has 15 amino acids. Germline V lookup: CDR1 SNHLY, CDR2 FYNNEI. V dropped 1 base and J dropped 0 bases, with 9 bases sitting between them. The CDR3 reads CASSEVGSVNTEAFF. The DNA of the CDR3 is TGTGCCAGCAGTGAAGTAGGGAGTGTGAACACTGAAGCTTTCTTT.

This chain links TRBV5-1 with TRBJ1-1; a possible D gene is TRBD1 (5 bases). This CDR3 spans 15 amino acids. The germline V gene encodes CDR1 SGHRS and CDR2 YFSETQ. Trimming stripped 2 bases from V and 2 bases from J, with 13 bases between. CDR3 DNA: TGCGCCAGCAGCTTTGGTCGGGGGATAAACACTGAAGCTTTCTTT. It encodes CASSFGRGINTEAFF.

The gene calls are TRBV18 and TRBJ2-7; D is uncertain. The germline V gene encodes CDR1 KGHSH and CDR2 LQKENI. This CDR3 spans 15 amino acids. Trimming left V 6 bases short and J 6 bases short, with 21 bases between. DNA for the CDR3: TGTGCCAGCTCGCCAAGTCACTCCTCCTTCTCCGAGCAGTACTTC. Its translation is CASSPSHSSFSEQYF.

The gene calls are TRBV27 and TRBJ2-7, with D possibly TRBD2 on 6 matching bases. The CDR3 length is 14 residues. Trimming took 7 bases from V and 3 from J, leaving 16 bases between them. Germline-derived CDR1 and CDR2 are MNHEY and SMNVEV (reference sequence). As DNA, the CDR3 is TGTGCCAGCATCAAATGGGGGAGGAACTACGAGCAGTACTTC. Encoded protein: CASIKWGRNYEQYF.

The rearrangement uses TRBV6-5 and TRBJ1-3; no firm D call. From germline, CDR1 is MNHEY and CDR2 SVGAGI. The CDR3 runs 12 residues. Trimming removed 11 bases from V and 8 bases from J, with 16 bases in between. CDR3 residues: CASLGFLDTIYF. The CDR3 coding sequence is TGTGCCTCCCTCGGGTTCTTGGACACCATATATTTT.

The gene calls are TRBV27 and TRBJ1-6; 9 bases are a match to TRBD1. Germline loops: CDR1 MNHEY, CDR2 SMNVEV (reference sequence). The CDR3 loop spans 15 amino acids. V lost 6 bases, J lost 9 bases, and 9 bases stayed unmatched. CDR3 region: CASRAGTGTGSPLHF. As DNA, the CDR3 is TGTGCCAGCAGGGCAGGGACAGGGACGGGTTCACCCCTCCACTTT.

This clone was found once. The J gene is TRBJ1-2, the V gene TRBV19, with a possible D match to TRBD1 (6 bases). The CDR3 is 12 residues long. The germline CDR1 and CDR2 sequences are LNHDA and SQIVND (reference sequence). Trimming took off 5 bases at V and 8 bases at J, with 12 bases between the two ends. CDR3 residues: CASSRGAQGYTF. The CDR3, as DNA: TGTGCCAGTAGTCGGGGGGCGCAGGGCTACACCTTC.

This chain uses TRBV2 with TRBJ2-7, with 13 bases identical to TRBD2. Germline assignment: CDR1 SNHLY and CDR2 FYNNEI. Trimming removed 6 bases from V and 2 bases from J; junction bases left unmatched: 1. CDR3 length: 14 amino acids. DNA of the CDR3: TGTGCCAGCAGGGGGACTAGCGGGGCCTACGAGCAGTACTTC. This gives the protein CASRGTSGAYEQYF.

The chain couples TRBV19 to TRBJ1-2; D not certain. With 5 bases removed from V and 9 bases from J, the gap between germline ends came to 25 bases. Germline CDR1 is LNHDA and CDR2 is SQIVND (reference sequence). This CDR3 has 16 residues. CDR3 DNA sequence: TGTGCCAGTAGTTCCCCTGGACTAGCTCGGCGGTGGAGCTACACCTTC. This translates into CASSSPGLARRWSYTF.

The rearrangement uses TRBV6-6 and TRBJ2-7; D gene unclear. This CDR3 is built from 12 residues. Germline CDR1 reads MNHNY; CDR2 reads SVGAGI (reference sequence). Deletions cut 5 bases from V and 2 bases from J, with 7 bases between. Written as DNA, the CDR3 is TGTGCCAGCAGTCCCTCCCCCTACGAGCAGTACTTC. As protein: CASSPSPYEQYF.

This clone was observed a handful of times. The gene calls are TRBV19 and TRBJ1-1; unclear D gene. V gave up 7 bases and J gave up 4 bases, with 13 bases separating them. CDR1 is LNHDA, CDR2 SQIVND, per germline (reference sequence). The CDR3 is 13 residues long. CDR3 in DNA: TGTGCCAGTACCAATGAGGTGGCCACTGAAGCTTTCTTT. This codes for CASTNEVATEAFF.

J is TRBJ2-1 and V is TRBV24-1, with 8 bases aligning to TRBD1. From germline, CDR1 is KGHDR and CDR2 SFDVKD. V lost 0 bases to trimming and J lost 8 bases; unmatched junction nucleotides: 5. This CDR3 region has 15 residues. The CDR3 DNA follows: TGTGCCACCAGTGATTTGGCCAGGGGGCAGGATGAGCAGTTCTTC. Translating it yields CATSDLARGQDEQFF.

The chain employs TRBV5-1 and TRBJ1-4; 8 bases line up with TRBD1. This CDR3 is 15 amino acids long. CDR1 and CDR2 from the germline V gene are SGHRS and YFSETQ. V gave up 4 bases and J gave up 7 bases; unmatched junction bases: 9. In DNA form, the CDR3 reads TGCGCCAGCAGCGTGACAGGGGATGAGGGTGAAAAACTGTTTTTT. This gives the protein CASSVTGDEGEKLFF.

The J gene is TRBJ2-1, the V gene TRBV5-6; 8 bases align to TRBD1. Germline CDR1 reads SGHDT; CDR2 reads YYEEEE. V shed 4 bases and J 4 bases; nucleotides not matched to a gene: 7. The CDR3 runs 15 residues. CDR3 nucleotides: TGTGCCAGCAGCGTCGACAGGGGACTTTACAATGAGCAGTTCTTC. This codes for CASSVDRGLYNEQFF. Full variable domain (missing parts from reference TRBV5-6 and TRBJ2-1): DAGVTQSPTHLIKTRGQQVTLRCSPKSGHDTVSWYQQALGQGPQFIFQYYEEEERQRGNFPDRFSGHQFPNYSSELNVNALLLGDSALYLCASSVDRGLYNEQFFGPGTRLTVL.

This chain uses TRBV27 with TRBJ1-2; D is unclear. Per germline, CDR1 MNHEY and CDR2 SMNVEV (reference sequence). CDR3 length equals 15 residues. V lost 0 bases and J lost 7, with 15 bases in between. The CDR3 spells CASSLSNTGFIGYTF. CDR3 DNA: TGTGCCAGCAGTTTATCGAACACGGGGTTTATTGGCTACACCTTC.

V gene TRBV27 combines with J gene TRBJ1-6; D possibly corresponds to TRBD1 (5 bases). CDR1 is MNHEY, CDR2 SMNVEV, per germline (reference sequence). The ends were cut back, 3 bases at V and 12 bases at J, with 15 bases in the middle. This CDR3 has 14 residues. CDR3 in DNA: TGTGCCAGCAGTTTCAGGGAGGGAGTGGTACCCCTCCACTTT. Translating it yields CASSFREGVVPLHF.